In this sample, the clone carrying this T cell receptor (beta chain) turned up a few times. The antigen is unknown. TCR alpha and TCR beta cDNA libraries with sample barcodes and UMIs came from 5'RACE using constant-segment primers. A single record per CDR3 protein comes from TCRdb applying MiXCR to the 5' RACE reads. The table has hundreds of thousands of distinct CDR3 sequences, about 20% seen once. This record comes from a study of T-cell memory formation after mild COVID-19. The overall study: TCR clusters showed largely donor specificity. Study outcomes and limitations: Of the contracting clones, CD4+ ones lay mainly in CM and EM, and CD8+ ones in EMRA. Some clones that responded turned up in pre-infection memory, which suggests that cross-reactive memory joined in.

Germline V lookup: CDR1 SGHNT, CDR2 YYREEE (reference sequence). With 1 base removed from V and 7 bases from J, the gap between germline ends came to 6 bases. CDR3 size: 12 residues. The chain uses TRBV5-4 and TRBJ2-1; D may be TRBD2 (5 bases). This clonotype was obtained from an adult woman who had mild COVID-19 (a few samples of this study predate the infection). Cell type and time point are not known. Sequencing input: PBMCs or a T cell subset sorted from them (not recorded which). In DNA form, the CDR3 reads TGTGCCAGCAGCTTGTGGGAGAATGAGCAGTTCTTC. As protein: CASSLWENEQFF.